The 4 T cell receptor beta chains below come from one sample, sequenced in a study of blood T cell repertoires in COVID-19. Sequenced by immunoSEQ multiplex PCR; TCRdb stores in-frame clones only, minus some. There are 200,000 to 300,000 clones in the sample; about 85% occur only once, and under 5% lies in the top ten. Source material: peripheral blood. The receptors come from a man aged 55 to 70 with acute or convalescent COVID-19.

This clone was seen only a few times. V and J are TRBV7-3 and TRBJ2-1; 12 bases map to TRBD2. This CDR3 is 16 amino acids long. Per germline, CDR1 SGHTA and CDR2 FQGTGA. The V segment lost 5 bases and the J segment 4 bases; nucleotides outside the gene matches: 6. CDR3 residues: CASSMTSGGGYNEQFF. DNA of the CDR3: TGTGCCAGCAGCATGACTAGCGGGGGAGGGTACAATGAGCAGTTCTTC.

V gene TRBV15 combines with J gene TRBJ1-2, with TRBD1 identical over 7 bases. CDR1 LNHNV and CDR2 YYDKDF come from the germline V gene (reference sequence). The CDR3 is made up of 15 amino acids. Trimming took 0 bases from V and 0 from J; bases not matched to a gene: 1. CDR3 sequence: CATSREGTANYGYTF. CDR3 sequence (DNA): TGTGCCACCAGCAGAGAGGGGACAGCTAACTATGGCTACACCTTC. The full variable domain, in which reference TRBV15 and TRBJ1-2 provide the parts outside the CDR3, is DAMVIQNPRYQVTQFGKPVTLSCSQTLNHNVMYWYQQKSSQAPKLLFHYYDKDFNNEADTPDNFQSRRPNTSFCFLDIRSPGLGDTAMYLCATSREGTANYGYTFGSGTRLTVV.

CDR3 DNA: TGTGCCAGCAGTGCGGACAGTGGGAGCAATCAGCCCCAGCATTTT. Translated: CASSADSGSNQPQHF. The chain carries TRBV2 and TRBJ1-5, with D possibly TRBD1 on 6 matching bases. CDR3 length: 15 amino acids. V gave up 4 bases and J gave up 1 base, with 11 bases separating them. Germline CDR1 reads SNHLY; CDR2 reads FYNNEI.

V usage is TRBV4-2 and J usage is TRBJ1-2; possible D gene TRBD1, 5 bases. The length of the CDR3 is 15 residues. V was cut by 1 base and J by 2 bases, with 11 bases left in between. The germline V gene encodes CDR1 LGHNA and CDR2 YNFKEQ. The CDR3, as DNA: TGTGCCAGCAGCCAAGCGGCAGGGATCAACTATGGCTACACCTTC. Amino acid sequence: CASSQAAGINYGYTF.